Many counts were recorded for the clone carrying this T cell receptor beta chain. What it binds is unknown. The data derive from a study of early T cells in non-severe SARS-CoV-2 infection. Study overall: Whole-blood bulk RNA, unsorted, was sequenced, and chains were unpaired.

CDR3 length equals 19 residues. General study points: Matches to VDJdb favored anti-spike CD8 responses and missed private and CD4 specificities.

Attached unique molecular identifiers marked individual cDNA molecules. TCRdb called the 5' RACE reads again in MiXCR, with one record for every CDR3 protein. The profile covers about 67,000 distinct CDR3 sequences, with 11% appearing a single time and 3% to 4.5% taken by the ten largest. Sequenced input: whole blood. This receptor was identified in an adult who was a healthcare worker with PCR-confirmed SARS-CoV-2 infection or an uninfected control (not recorded which). This sequence joins TRBV21-1 and TRBJ1-2. TRBV21-1 is labeled a pseudogene. CDR3 DNA: TGTGCCAGAGAGACGTTAGTACTCGAGGGCAGGCCGGCTAACTATGGCTACACCTTC. Amino acid sequence: CARETLVLEGRPANYGYTF.